One sample yielded the 22 T cell receptor beta chains listed below, sequenced in a study of T-cell memory formation after mild COVID-19. TCRdb recomputed calls from the 5' RACE reads with MiXCR, one row per CDR3 protein. The sample has tens of thousands of distinct CDR3 sequences, approximately 13% seen once; the top ten hold roughly 30%. The sequencing sample was made of PBMCs or a T cell subset sorted from them (not recorded which). All receptors come from an adult woman who had mild COVID-19 (a few samples of this study predate the infection). Cell type and time point are not known.

The J gene is TRBJ2-7, the V gene TRBV4-2; tentatively, D is TRBD1 or TRBD2 (5 bases each). The CDR3 runs to 14 residues. Trimming pared 7 bases from V and 3 bases from J, leaving 16 bases between. The germline gives CDR1 LGHNA, CDR2 YNFKEQ. CDR3 sequence: CASNGDLGDYEQYF. CDR3 nucleotide sequence: TGTGCCAGCAACGGTGACCTGGGGGACTACGAGCAGTACTTC.

This clonotype was seen more than once but under ten times. The chain recombines TRBV7-9 with TRBJ2-3; unclear D gene. Per germline, CDR1 SEHNR and CDR2 FQNEAQ (reference sequence). The CDR3 length is 14 residues. V was trimmed by 4 bases and J by 4 bases, leaving 12 bases between them. DNA of the CDR3: TGTGCCAGCAGCTCCGTCTCCACACCAGATACGCAGTATTTT. Its translation is CASSSVSTPDTQYF.

This clonotype was observed a few times. The V gene is TRBV5-1, the J gene TRBJ2-5; TRBD1 might be the D (6 bases). V shed 0 bases and J shed 4 bases, with 13 bases lying between them. This CDR3 has 15 residues. Looked up from germline, CDR1 is SGHRS and CDR2 is YFSETQ. As DNA, the CDR3 is TGCGCCAGCAGCTTGGAGGGGACACAAGCAGAGACCCAGTACTTC. Amino acid sequence: CASSLEGTQAETQYF.

The J gene is TRBJ2-1, the V gene TRBV4-2; D is ambiguous. V lost 0 bases to trimming and J lost 3 bases, with 9 bases between them. The germline CDR1 and CDR2 sequences are LGHNA and YNFKEQ. The CDR3 length is 15 residues. The DNA for the CDR3 is TGTGCCAGCAGCCAAGAAGTCTCCTACTACAATGAGCAGTTCTTC. It encodes CASSQEVSYYNEQFF.

The chain combines TRBV6-1 with TRBJ1-1, with D uncertain. Germline CDR1 reads MNHNS; CDR2 reads SASEGT. CDR3 size: 14 residues. The germline V and J ends were trimmed by 4 bases and 1 base, with 10 bases remaining between them. This chain's CDR3 is CASSVITQNTEAFF. The CDR3 DNA is TGTGCCAGCAGTGTTATAACACAGAACACTGAAGCTTTCTTT.

V and J are TRBV3-1 and TRBJ2-5, with D possibly matching TRBD1 (6 bases). The CDR3 extends over 14 amino acids. The germline gives CDR1 LGHDT, CDR2 YNNKEL (reference sequence). The V gene lost 2 bases and the J gene lost 7 bases, with 14 bases spanning the gap. The DNA of the CDR3 is TGTGCCAGCAGCCAAAAATGGACAGCGGTGACCCAGTACTTC. It yields the protein CASSQKWTAVTQYF.

Only a few counts were recorded for this clonotype. The V call is TRBV24-1, the J call TRBJ2-2; D is perhaps TRBD2 (6 bases). Germline CDR1 KGHDR, CDR2 SFDVKD. Trimming removed 3 bases from V and 6 bases from J, with 16 bases in between. This CDR3 region has 16 residues. Here the CDR3 reads CATSDRRVGGAGELFF. CDR3 nucleotide sequence: TGTGCCACCAGTGATCGCAGGGTTGGAGGGGCCGGGGAGCTGTTTTTT.

The table lists this clonotype with a few counts. The rearrangement joins TRBV4-1 to TRBJ1-5; D possibly corresponds to TRBD1 (5 bases). V lost 1 base to trimming and J lost 1 base, with 5 bases between them. Per the germline V gene, CDR1 is MGHRA and CDR2 is YSYEKL. This CDR3 has 14 amino acids. CDR3 bases: TGCGCCAGCAGCCAAGGGGGGAGCAATCAGCCCCAGCATTTT. This translates into CASSQGGSNQPQHF.

This clonotype was observed a handful of times. The chain couples TRBV7-9 to TRBJ2-1, with D maybe TRBD1 (6 bases). CDR3 size: 16 residues. Germline V gene sequence: CDR1 SEHNR, CDR2 FQNEAQ (reference sequence). The V gene lost 5 bases and the J gene lost 10 bases, with 24 bases spanning the gap. The CDR3 spells CASSTSLGAFILEQFF. The CDR3 region has the DNA TGTGCCAGCAGCACCTCCCTGGGGGCCTTCATTTTGGAGCAGTTCTTC. The complete variable domain, with remaining parts taken from reference TRBV7-9 and TRBJ2-1, reads DTGVSQNPRHKITKRGQNVTFRCDPISEHNRLYWYRQTLGQGPEFLTYFQNEAQLEKSRLLSDRFSAERPKGSFSTLEIQRTEQGDSAMYLCASSTSLGAFILEQFFGPGTRLTVL.

Only a few counts were recorded for this clonotype. The rearrangement joins TRBV29-1 to TRBJ2-1, with D possibly being TRBD2 (6 bases). V dropped 6 bases and J dropped 3 bases, with 6 bases sitting between them. CDR1 and CDR2 from the germline V gene are SQVTM and ANQGSEA. This CDR3 is built from 11 residues. In DNA form, the CDR3 reads TGCAGCGTGCGGGACTACAATGAGCAGTTCTTC. It specifies CSVRDYNEQFF.

J is TRBJ2-2 and V is TRBV4-1, with D possibly matching TRBD1 (6 bases). V was cut by 1 base and J by 7 bases, with 13 bases left in between. CDR3 length: 15 residues. Per the germline V gene, CDR1 is MGHRA and CDR2 is YSYEKL. The CDR3 nucleotides are TGCGCCAGCAGCCAAGTTTTGGGGGCTAGCGGGGAGCTGTTTTTT. Protein: CASSQVLGASGELFF.

CDR3 sequence: CASASSSGSTDTQYF. CDR3 bases: TGTGCCAGCGCCTCGTCTAGCGGTAGTACAGATACGCAGTATTTT. V usage is TRBV9 and J usage is TRBJ2-3, with 7 bases that match TRBD2. This CDR3 has 15 residues. The J segment lost 3 bases and the V segment lost 7 bases, leaving 11 bases of the junction unmatched. CDR1 is SGDLS and CDR2 is YYNGEE in the germline V gene.

This clonotype was observed a few times. V usage is TRBV29-1 and J usage is TRBJ2-1; 7 bases are a match to TRBD2. The V segment lost 6 bases and the J segment 10 bases; nucleotides outside the gene matches: 3. The CDR3 consists of 10 residues. Germline assignment: CDR1 SQVTM and CDR2 ANQGSEA. CDR3 loop: CSVGTIEQFF. As DNA, the CDR3 is TGCAGCGTGGGGACTATCGAGCAGTTCTTC.

This clonotype was observed a handful of times. The chain has TRBV4-3 and TRBJ2-7; 7 positions match TRBD2. J was trimmed by 4 bases and V by 0 bases; bases with no gene match: 6. Germline CDR1 reads LGHNA; CDR2 reads YSLEER. The CDR3 has 15 residues. CDR3 bases: TGCGCCAGCAGCCAAGACTGGCGGGAGAGATACGAGCAGTACTTC. Its translation: CASSQDWRERYEQYF.

CDR3 region: CASKLADYNEQFF. In DNA form, the CDR3 reads TGTGCCAGCAAACTAGCGGATTACAATGAGCAGTTCTTC. The chain uses TRBV6-5 and TRBJ2-1, with 8 bases that match TRBD2. Germline V gene lookup returns CDR1 MNHEY and CDR2 SVGAGI. This CDR3 is built from 13 residues. Trimming removed 7 bases from V and 4 bases from J; junction bases left unmatched: 3.

This CDR3 is CASSREFQETQYF. The CDR3 DNA follows: TGTGCCAGCAGCCGGGAGTTCCAAGAGACCCAGTACTTC. The chain combines TRBV7-6 with TRBJ2-5; weak D call: TRBD2 (6 bases). The CDR3 runs 13 residues. Trimming pared 5 bases from V and 1 base from J, leaving 8 bases between. CDR1 is SGHVS and CDR2 is FNYEAQ in the germline V gene.

The rearrangement joins TRBV27 to TRBJ2-7; 7 positions agree with TRBD1. The length of the CDR3 is 15 residues. Germline trimming cut 5 bases from V and 6 bases from J; bases unmatched to any gene: 13. Germline V gene sequence: CDR1 MNHEY, CDR2 SMNVEV (reference sequence). CDR3 in DNA: TGTGCCAGCAGTCGACAGGGTGCATCCATGAGCGAGCAGTACTTC. Its protein product is CASSRQGASMSEQYF.

The sample holds a few counts of this clonotype. This sequence joins TRBV10-3 and TRBJ2-3; a weak D match, TRBD2 (5 bases). This CDR3 region has 17 residues. CDR1 is ENHRY and CDR2 is SYGVKD in the germline V gene. V was clipped by 6 bases and J by 2 bases, with 21 bases between them. CDR3 loop: CAISLPPLASDTDTQYF. DNA of the CDR3: TGTGCCATCAGCCTCCCCCCCTTAGCGTCGGACACAGATACGCAGTATTTT.

This clonotype turned up a few times. The V call is TRBV7-9, the J call TRBJ1-2; no firm D call. The germline V gene encodes CDR1 SEHNR and CDR2 FQNEAQ (reference sequence). The V end was cut by 5 bases, the J end by 5 bases, with 15 bases between. This CDR3 has 14 residues. This CDR3 reads CASSHTTAEYGYTF. The CDR3 region has the DNA TGTGCCAGCAGCCATACGACCGCAGAGTATGGCTACACCTTC.

This clonotype was recorded a few times. J is TRBJ2-1 and V is TRBV6-5; D gene ambiguous. The V end was cut by 6 bases, the J end by 1 base, with 16 bases between. The CDR3 runs to 16 residues. Looked up from germline, CDR1 is MNHEY and CDR2 is SVGAGI. Written as DNA, the CDR3 is TGTGCCAGCAGCCTAAAACACACCCTATCCTACAATGAGCAGTTCTTC. It codes for CASSLKHTLSYNEQFF.

This clonotype was seen more than once but under ten times. V gene TRBV9 combines with J gene TRBJ2-7; maybe TRBD1 (5 bases). V was cut by 4 bases and J by 3 bases, with 14 bases left in between. CDR3 length: 14 amino acids. CDR1 is SGDLS, CDR2 YYNGEE, per germline. The CDR3 DNA sequence: TGTGCCAGCAGCCCCAAGGGGCTTATCTACGAGCAGTACTTC. Translated: CASSPKGLIYEQYF. Variable domain in full (rest from reference TRBV9 and TRBJ2-7): DSGVTQTPKHLITATGQRVTLRCSPRSGDLSVYWYQQSLDQGLQFLIQYYNGEERAKGNILERFSAQQFPDLHSELNLSSLELGDSALYFCASSPKGLIYEQYFGPGTRLTVT.

The V call is TRBV29-1, the J call TRBJ2-7; a possible D gene is TRBD1 (5 bases). The CDR3 runs 13 residues. Germline V gene data show CDR1 as SQVTM and CDR2 as ANQGSEA. Deletions cut 0 bases from V and 0 bases from J, with 6 bases between. The CDR3: CSVEDRVSYEQYF. The CDR3 region has the DNA TGCAGCGTTGAAGACAGGGTCTCCTACGAGCAGTACTTC.